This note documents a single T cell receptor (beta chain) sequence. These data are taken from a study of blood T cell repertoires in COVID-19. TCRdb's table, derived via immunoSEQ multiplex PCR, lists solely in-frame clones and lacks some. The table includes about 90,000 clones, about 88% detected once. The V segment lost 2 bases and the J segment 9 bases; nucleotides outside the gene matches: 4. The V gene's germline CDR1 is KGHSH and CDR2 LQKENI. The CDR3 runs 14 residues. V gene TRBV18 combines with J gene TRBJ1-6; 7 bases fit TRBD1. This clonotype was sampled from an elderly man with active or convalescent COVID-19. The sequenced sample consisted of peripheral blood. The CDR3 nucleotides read TGTGCCAGCTCACCAGGACAGGCGAGTTCACCCCTCCACTTT. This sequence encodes CASSPGQASSPLHF.